This entry features one T cell receptor beta chain sequence. In its sample, this clone was seen once. Its antigen remains undetermined. Per-base quality was not reported, and no clone a single base away is much larger than it. The time point label on this specimen signifies: baseline before first vaccination. Samples from vaccinated people were obtained from the UK trials COV001 and COV002, which included a single-blind randomized controlled phase 2/3 trial of AZD1222 (ChAdOx1 nCoV-19) in healthy adults. Trial participant PBMC samples were collected at day 0 and day 28 after the second dose for TCRbeta chain sequencing. For CDR1 and CDR2, the germline V gene lists KGHSH and LQKENI. V and J are truncated by 4 bases and 3 bases respectively, leaving an intervening sequence of 12 bases. Taken from cysteine to phenylalanine, the CDR3 has 15 residues. Only the CDR3 DNA is retained, 45 bases long and in frame from the first base.

This specimen comes from a study of T cell responses to AZD1222 COVID-19 vaccine (TCRdb year 2021). With respect to the entire study: Because spike-specific TCR depth and breadth did not differ between the two schedules, AZD1222 recipients who got a second dose at roughly 4 weeks were pooled with those who got a second dose at roughly 12 weeks. TCR sequencing was performed for fewer than 250 trial participants, of whom about 200 were given two doses of AZD1222 and approximately 25 were given two doses of MenACWY control vaccine. Trial participants were enrolled by age into subgroups of 18-55, 56-69 and 70-plus years, and approximately 150, 30 and 60 TCR-sequenced participants, respectively, were included in these subgroups.

Broad study findings and their caveats: Conclusions about previously exposed vaccinees are limited, since just five or six AZD1222 recipients were seropositive for SARS-CoV-2 at baseline. Spike-specific TCR breadth and depth rose significantly after two AZD1222 doses compared with day 0 and with MenACWY recipients. The 56-69-year group was small, and its depth increase did not reach significance, likely because of low power. Epitopes outside the regions mutated in the B.1.351 and B.1.1.7 variants were reportedly recognized by nearly half of the unique spike-specific TCRs. Vaccine-associated CD4 TCRs spanned the whole spike protein, with dominant responses in regions 160-218 and 743-854. Because no samples from the day 14 peak response were available, repertoires could be characterized only after the peak T cell response. Participants were mostly white British, with more females than males. The authors suggested clonal diversity may have been underestimated.

The CDR3 regions of human TCRbeta chains were subjected to immunosequencing. On the study's bioinformatics: Repertoire TCRs were matched against a reference library of SARS-CoV-2-specific TCRs generated with the MIRA antigen-specificity platform. Breadth was defined as the fraction of unique TCRs that were SARS-CoV-2-associated. Depth was defined as the fraction of total T cells that were SARS-CoV-2-associated. Using the MIRA data, each spike-specific TCR was mapped to the spike region that the TCR reacts to and placed in a CD4 or CD8 class. Log10-transformed breadth and depth values were compared by one-way ANOVA with Sidak's multiple comparisons tests. Imported from immuneACCESS, the table was reduced by TCRdb to in-frame sequences with V and J called. These copies leave out some clones; in studies compared against another copy, an unresolved V gene accounts for under half, and the cause of the remainder is not known. V and J calls and clone size come straight from that table; D and trimming were deduced from the DNA. Across this sample there are fewer than 45,000 clones, with 75% to 85% seen only once. The ten largest clones add up to over 40% of the sample.

This material consisted of peripheral blood, taken on day 0 of AZD1222 vaccination. Here the chain combines TRBV18 and TRBJ2-2; the best D guess is TRBD2, with 7 bases matching. The receptor was derived from an adult in good health. This receptor has the CDR3 CASSLQGRDTGELFF. DNA sequence: TGTGCCAGCTCACTTCAGGGGAGGGACACCGGGGAGCTGTTTTTT.